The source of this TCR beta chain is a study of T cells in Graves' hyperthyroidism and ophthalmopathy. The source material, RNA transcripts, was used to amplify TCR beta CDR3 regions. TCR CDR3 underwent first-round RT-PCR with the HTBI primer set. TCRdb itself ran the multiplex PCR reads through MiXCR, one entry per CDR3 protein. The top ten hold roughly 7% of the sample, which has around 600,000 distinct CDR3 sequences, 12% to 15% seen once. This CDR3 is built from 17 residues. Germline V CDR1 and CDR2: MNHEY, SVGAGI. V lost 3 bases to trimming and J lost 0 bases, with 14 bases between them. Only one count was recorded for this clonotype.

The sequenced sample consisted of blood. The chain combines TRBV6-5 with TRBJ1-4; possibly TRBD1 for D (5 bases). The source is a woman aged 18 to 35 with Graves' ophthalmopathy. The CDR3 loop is CASSYPDRPTTNEKLFF. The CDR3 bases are TGTGCCAGCAGTTATCCTGACAGACCAACAACTAATGAAAAACTGTTTTTT.